This is a list of T cell receptor beta chains from one sample in a study of beta chain features in type 1 diabetes. The protocol was immunoSEQ multiplex PCR, while the TCRdb copy is restricted to in-frame clones and leaves out a portion. The sample yields some 150,000 clones, approximately 13% seen once. The sequenced sample was central memory CD4+ T cells from blood. Source of these receptors: a man younger than 35 with type 1 diabetes. Both conserved end residues are part of each CDR3. A D gene is named only where the DNA matches it firmly. Clone size, where shown, is once, few, many, or a class for clones that have expanded.

>TRBV18|-|TRBJ2-7|14|-
TGTGCCAGCTCACCACTGGGCCGTTCGGACGAGCAGTACTTC
CASSPLGRSDEQYF
>TRBV2|-|TRBJ1-2|13|-
TGTGCCAGCAGTGTCGGAGGCCCCTATGGCTACACCTTC
CASSVGGPYGYTF
>TRBV7-9|TRBD2|TRBJ2-5|13|few
TGTGCCAGCAGCCAGAGCGGGGAAGAGACCCAGTACTTC
CASSQSGEETQYF
>TRBV29-1|-|TRBJ1-3|14|-
TGCAGCGTTAGCCCGGGACAAGGAGGAAACACCATATATTTT
CSVSPGQGGNTIYF
>TRBV6-4|-|TRBJ2-3|13|-
TGTGCCAGCAGTCAGGGTGGGACAGATACGCAGTATTTT
CASSQGGTDTQYF
>TRBV7-3|-|TRBJ2-2|16|-
TGTGCCAGCAGATCCCCCGGGACGCCGAACACCGGGGAGCTGTTTTTT
CASRSPGTPNTGELFF
>TRBV7-2|TRBD1|TRBJ2-6|16|few
TGTGCCAGCAGCCCCCCGACAGGGTTCGGGGCCAACGTCCTGACTTTC
CASSPPTGFGANVLTF
>TRBV29-1|-|TRBJ1-1|17|few
TGCAGCGTTGAGATTGGCAGGGCCATCTTTGAACAAGCTGAAGCTTTCTTT
CSVEIGRAIFEQAEAFF
>TRBV7-2|-|TRBJ2-5|15|-
TGTGCCAGCAGCTCGACGTATGGGATCCAAGAGACCCAGTACTTC
CASSSTYGIQETQYF
>TRBV10-3|-|TRBJ1-2|15|few
TGTGCCATCAGTGAGGGAACCCAGCCCCACTATGGCTACACCTTC
CAISEGTQPHYGYTF
>TRBV7-9|-|TRBJ1-2|14|many
TGTGCCAGCAGCTTATCTGGGGGAAACTATGGCTACACCTTC
CASSLSGGNYGYTF
>TRBV5-4|-|TRBJ2-3|18|many
TGTGCCAGCAGCTTGACAGTAGCACAGACCGCGGTTACAGATACGCAGTATTTT
CASSLTVAQTAVTDTQYF
>TRBV29-1|TRBD2|TRBJ2-3|17|few
TGCAGCGCCCGACTAGCGGGGGGACATTCTAGCACAGATACGCAGTATTTT
CSARLAGGHSSTDTQYF
>TRBV29-1|-|TRBJ2-1|16|many
TGCAGCGTTGAAGATCAATGGAAGGAAGGAAACAATGAGCAGTTCTTC
CSVEDQWKEGNNEQFF
>TRBV7-2|TRBD1|TRBJ2-1|15|-
TGTGCCAGCAGCTTAGACAGGGGGGCCTACAATGAGCAGTTCTTC
CASSLDRGAYNEQFF
>TRBV27|-|TRBJ2-7|13|-
TGTGCCAGCAGTCCCCGGGACACAAGGAAGGGGTACTTC
CASSPRDTRKGYF
>TRBV6-1|-|TRBJ2-2|12|few
TGTGCCAGCCGCCGTGTTGGCGGGGAGCTGTTTTTT
CASRRVGGELFF
>TRBV11-2|-|TRBJ1-3|14|-
TGTGCCAGCAGTTCACAGGGTTTTGGAAACACCATATATTTT
CASSSQGFGNTIYF
>TRBV25-1|TRBD1|TRBJ2-5|13|-
TGTGCCAGCAGTGAGACCAGGGGGAAGACCCAGTACTTC
CASSETRGKTQYF
>TRBV6-5|-|TRBJ1-1|14|-
TGTGCCAGCAGTTACGGCGGCAGGGCCACTGAAGCTTTCTTT
CASSYGGRATEAFF